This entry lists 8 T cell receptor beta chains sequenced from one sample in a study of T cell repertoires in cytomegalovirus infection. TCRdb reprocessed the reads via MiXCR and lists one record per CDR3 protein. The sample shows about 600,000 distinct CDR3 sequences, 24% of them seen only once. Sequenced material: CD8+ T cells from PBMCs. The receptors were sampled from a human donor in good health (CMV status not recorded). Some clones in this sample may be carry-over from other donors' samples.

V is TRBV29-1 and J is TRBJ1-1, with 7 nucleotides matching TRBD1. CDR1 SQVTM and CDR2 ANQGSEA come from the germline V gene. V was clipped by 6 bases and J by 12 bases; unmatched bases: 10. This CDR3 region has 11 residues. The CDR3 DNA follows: TGCAGCGTCTGGACAGGCCAAGGGACTTTCTTT. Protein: CSVWTGQGTFF.

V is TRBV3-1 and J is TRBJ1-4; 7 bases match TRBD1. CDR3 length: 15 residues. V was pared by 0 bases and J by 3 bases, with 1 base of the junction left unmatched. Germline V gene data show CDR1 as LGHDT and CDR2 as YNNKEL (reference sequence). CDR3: CASSQEGTANEKLFF. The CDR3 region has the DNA TGTGCCAGCAGCCAAGAGGGGACAGCTAATGAAAAACTGTTTTTT.

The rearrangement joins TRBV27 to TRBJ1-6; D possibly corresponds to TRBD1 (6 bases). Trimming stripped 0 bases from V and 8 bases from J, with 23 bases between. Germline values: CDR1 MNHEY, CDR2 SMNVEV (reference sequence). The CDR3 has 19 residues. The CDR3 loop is CASSLSTGSVSMGYSPLHF. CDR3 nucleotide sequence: TGTGCCAGCAGTTTATCCACAGGGAGCGTATCGATGGGGTATTCACCCCTCCACTTT.

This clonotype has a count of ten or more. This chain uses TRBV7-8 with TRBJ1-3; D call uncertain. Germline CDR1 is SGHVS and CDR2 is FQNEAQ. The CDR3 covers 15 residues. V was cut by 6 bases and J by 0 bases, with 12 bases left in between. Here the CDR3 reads CASRLSPSSGNTIYF. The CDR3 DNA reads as TGTGCCAGCAGATTATCCCCGAGCTCTGGAAACACCATATATTTT.

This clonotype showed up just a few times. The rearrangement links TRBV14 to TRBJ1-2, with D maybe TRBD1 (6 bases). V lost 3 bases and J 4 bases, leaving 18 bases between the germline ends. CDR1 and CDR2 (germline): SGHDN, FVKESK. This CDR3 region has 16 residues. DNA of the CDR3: TGTGCCAGCAGCCATTCCGGGACTGGGGGCCTCTATGGCTACACCTTC. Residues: CASSHSGTGGLYGYTF.

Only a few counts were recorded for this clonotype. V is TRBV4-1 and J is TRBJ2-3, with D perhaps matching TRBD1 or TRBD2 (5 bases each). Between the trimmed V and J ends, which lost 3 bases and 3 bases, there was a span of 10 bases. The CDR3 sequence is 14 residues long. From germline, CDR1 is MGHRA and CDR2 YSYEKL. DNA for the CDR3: TGCGCCAGCAGCCAGGGGGAGCGAACAGATACGCAGTATTTT. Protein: CASSQGERTDTQYF.

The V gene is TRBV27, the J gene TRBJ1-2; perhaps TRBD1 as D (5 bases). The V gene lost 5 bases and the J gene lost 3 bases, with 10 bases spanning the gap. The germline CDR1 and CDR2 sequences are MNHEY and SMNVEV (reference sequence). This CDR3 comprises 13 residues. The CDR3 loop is CASSRGDHYGYTF. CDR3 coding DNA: TGTGCCAGCAGTCGGGGGGATCACTATGGCTACACCTTC.

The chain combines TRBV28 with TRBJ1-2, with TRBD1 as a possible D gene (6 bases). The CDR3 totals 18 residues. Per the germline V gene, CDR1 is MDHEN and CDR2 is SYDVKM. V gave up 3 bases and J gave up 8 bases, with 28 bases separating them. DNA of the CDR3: TGTGCCAGCAGTTTCGACGCTAATTTTCCAGGGACATCGAGGGGCTACACCTTC. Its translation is CASSFDANFPGTSRGYTF.